The 31 T cell receptor beta chains below come from one sample, sequenced in a study of control samples from healthy donors and cancer patients. Sequencing used immunoSEQ multiplex PCR; TCRdb keeps in-frame clones, though not all of them. This sample has some 150,000 clones, with around 90% found just once. Sequenced: blood. The receptors derive from a man between 25 and 39 years old in good health.

The V and J genes are TRBV19 and TRBJ2-7; 7 bases are a match to TRBD1. CDR1 and CDR2 from the germline V gene are LNHDA and SQIVND (reference sequence). After removal of 3 bases from V and 2 bases from J, the junction contained 4 bases not matched to a gene. The CDR3 is 14 amino acids. CDR3 sequence: CASSIRQGPYEQYF. DNA of the CDR3: TGTGCCAGTAGTATTCGACAGGGACCCTACGAGCAGTACTTC.

The table lists this clone with a count of one. The gene calls are TRBV9 and TRBJ1-2; D is unresolved. The CDR3 runs 15 residues. Germline assignment: CDR1 SGDLS and CDR2 YYNGEE. V was clipped by 0 bases and J by 5 bases, with 14 bases between them. Here the CDR3 DNA reads TGTGCCAGCAGCGTAGAAGCCCGGAGTGAGTATGGCTACACCTTC. Its translation is CASSVEARSEYGYTF.

The table lists this clone with a count of one. The rearrangement links TRBV29-1 to TRBJ2-7, with 9 bases fitting TRBD2. V lost 6 bases, J lost 4 bases, and 19 bases stayed unmatched. The germline V gene encodes CDR1 SQVTM and CDR2 ANQGSEA. This CDR3 region has 17 residues. The CDR3 DNA follows: TGCAGCGTGGCCCCAAGATACCAGCGGGGGGCCCGTTACGAGCAGTACTTC. Its protein product is CSVAPRYQRGARYEQYF.

The chain uses TRBV10-2 and TRBJ2-2, with a tentative D call TRBD1 (6 bases). Germline CDR1 is WSHSY and CDR2 is SAAADI. The CDR3 consists of 12 residues. V lost 7 bases and J lost 6, with 9 bases in between. CDR3 sequence reads: CASKGDAGELFF. In DNA, the CDR3 is TGCGCCAGCAAGGGGGATGCCGGGGAGCTGTTTTTT.

The rearrangement uses TRBV5-1 and TRBJ2-7, with D tentatively TRBD1 (6 bases). V dropped 5 bases and J dropped 0 bases, with 9 bases sitting between them. CDR1 and CDR2 (germline): SGHRS, YFSETQ. The CDR3 is 13 residues long. The CDR3 here is CASRRTDSYEQYF. CDR3 DNA: TGCGCCAGCAGACGGACAGACTCCTACGAGCAGTACTTC.

The rearrangement links TRBV4-1 to TRBJ1-4; 7 nucleotides align to TRBD1. The CDR3 runs 14 residues. Germline CDR1 reads MGHRA; CDR2 reads YSYEKL. V lost 2 bases to trimming and J lost 8 bases; unmatched junction nucleotides: 5. The CDR3 sequence: CASSQQQGYEKLFF. CDR3 coding DNA: TGCGCCAGCAGCCAACAACAGGGGTACGAAAAACTGTTTTTT.

The chain employs TRBV6-5 and TRBJ2-3; 8 nucleotides match TRBD1. Losses at the gene ends were 4 bases for V and 5 bases for J; bases not matched to a gene: 11. From germline, CDR1 is MNHEY and CDR2 SVGAGI. The CDR3 spans 16 residues. CDR3 sequence: CASSSTGTGARDTQYF. CDR3 coding DNA: TGTGCCAGCAGTTCTACCGGGACAGGTGCACGAGATACGCAGTATTTT.

V usage is TRBV3-1 (or the pseudogene TRBV3-2) and J usage is TRBJ2-7; 13 bases map to TRBD2. The V gene end was trimmed by 2 bases and the J gene end by 7 bases; junction bases not matched to a gene: 11. This CDR3 has 17 residues. Germline lookup yields CDR1 LGHDT and CDR2 YNNKEL (reference sequence). The CDR3 nucleotides read TGTGCCAGCAGCCAATCTCCGCACACGGGACTAGCGGGGGAGCAGTACTTC. This sequence encodes CASSQSPHTGLAGEQYF.

This sequence joins TRBV9 and TRBJ2-7; a weak D match, TRBD1 (6 bases). The CDR3 totals 16 residues. Per germline, CDR1 SGDLS and CDR2 YYNGEE. V shed 2 bases and J shed 4 bases, with 19 bases lying between them. CDR3 in amino acids: CASSVGAGGSFYEQYF. CDR3 coding DNA: TGTGCCAGCAGCGTGGGGGCTGGAGGCAGTTTTTACGAGCAGTACTTC.

The rearrangement links TRBV9 to TRBJ2-3; 7 bases are a match to TRBD2. The V and J ends lost 4 bases and 4 bases, in that order; junction bases with no gene match: 12. The germline V gene has CDR1 SGDLS and CDR2 YYNGEE. This CDR3 is built from 16 residues. In nucleotides, the CDR3 is TGTGCCAGCAGCTTTAGCGGGCAAGGTTATTCAGATACGCAGTATTTT. It specifies CASSFSGQGYSDTQYF. The full variable domain, in which reference TRBV9 and TRBJ2-3 provide the parts outside the CDR3, is DSGVTQTPKHLITATGQRVTLRCSPRSGDLSVYWYQQSLDQGLQFLIQYYNGEERAKGNILERFSAQQFPDLHSELNLSSLELGDSALYFCASSFSGQGYSDTQYFGPGTRLTVL.

The V and J genes are TRBV29-1 and TRBJ1-4; D is unresolved. This CDR3 is built from 13 residues. V was trimmed by 7 bases and J by 7 bases, leaving 16 bases between them. Germline V gene data show CDR1 as SQVTM and CDR2 as ANQGSEA. The CDR3 here is CSGKRVGGEKLFF. In DNA, the CDR3 is TGCAGCGGGAAGCGGGTCGGAGGTGAAAAACTGTTTTTT.

The chain recombines TRBV13 with TRBJ2-2; D uncertain. Trimming left V 3 bases short and J 7 bases short, with 3 bases between. The CDR3 is 11 residues long. Germline V lookup: CDR1 PRHDT, CDR2 FYEKMQ (reference sequence). The CDR3 here is CASSLSGELFF. DNA of the CDR3: TGTGCCAGCAGCTTGAGCGGGGAGCTGTTTTTT.

The CDR3 DNA is TGCGCCAGCAGCTTAACCCAGGGGGCTGGATCCGGGGAGCTGTTTTTT. Residues: CASSLTQGAGSGELFF. The chain is built from TRBV5-1 and TRBJ2-2; 8 bases agree with TRBD1. V lost 2 bases, J lost 6 bases, and 9 bases stayed unmatched. The CDR3 spans 16 residues. The V gene's germline CDR1 is SGHRS and CDR2 YFSETQ.

The rearrangement links TRBV11-2 to TRBJ1-2; D not certain. CDR3 length: 12 amino acids. The germline V gene has CDR1 SGHAT and CDR2 FQNNGV. V was shortened by 5 bases and J by 2 bases, with 6 bases between the two germline ends. CDR3 sequence: CASSGRNYGYTF. The CDR3 bases are TGTGCCAGCAGCGGAAGGAACTATGGCTACACCTTC.

The chain is built from TRBV4-2 and TRBJ2-5; 12 bases align to TRBD2. The germline gives CDR1 LGHNA, CDR2 YNFKEQ. Trimming removed 4 bases from V and 3 bases from J; junction bases left unmatched: 6. This CDR3 has 16 amino acids. The DNA of the CDR3 is TGTGCCAGCAGCCGAGCTAGCGGGGGGGCCGAAGAGACCCAGTACTTC. This codes for CASSRASGGAEETQYF.

The chain uses TRBV2 and TRBJ1-5; no reliable D call. This CDR3 has 15 amino acids. The V end was cut by 7 bases, the J end by 6 bases, with 19 bases between. Germline V gives CDR1 SNHLY, CDR2 FYNNEI. Here the CDR3 reads CASTGLVVKGQPQHF. The CDR3 coding sequence is TGTGCCAGCACCGGACTTGTTGTGAAAGGTCAGCCCCAGCATTTT.

The count of this clone is one. Other DNA variants within this sample encode the same CDR3. The V call is TRBV4-2, the J call TRBJ2-6; 8 bases agree with TRBD2. The CDR3 contains 19 residues. Germline V gene sequence: CDR1 LGHNA, CDR2 YNFKEQ. V shed 0 bases and J 1 base; nucleotides not matched to a gene: 8. The CDR3 protein is CASSQDQRGGGSGANVLTF. CDR3 DNA: TGTGCCAGCAGCCAAGATCAAAGGGGCGGGGGGTCTGGGGCCAACGTCCTGACTTTC.

The chain has TRBV7-8 and TRBJ1-2; D is possibly TRBD1 (5 bases). The germline V gene encodes CDR1 SGHVS and CDR2 FQNEAQ. The CDR3 is 13 amino acids. Trimming took off 1 base at V and 4 bases at J, with 7 bases between the two ends. The CDR3 coding sequence is TGTGCCAGCAGCTTAGATAGGGGCTATGGCTACACCTTC. Translation: CASSLDRGYGYTF.

CDR3 DNA: TGTGCCAGCAGCCGGGCGGGACAGGGGCACTATGGCTACACCTTC. Translated: CASSRAGQGHYGYTF. The gene calls are TRBV6-5 and TRBJ1-2; 10 nucleotides agree with TRBD1. V shed 6 bases, J shed 3 bases, and the junction held 7 bases outside the gene matches. CDR3 length equals 15 residues. Germline assignment: CDR1 MNHEY and CDR2 SVGAGI.

This chain connects TRBV7-2 to TRBJ2-1; 11 nucleotides line up with TRBD2. Germline-derived CDR1 and CDR2 are SGHTA and FQGNSA. V shed 3 bases and J 7 bases; nucleotides not matched to a gene: 2. This CDR3 is built from 14 residues. This CDR3 is CASSFLAGGNEQFF. CDR3 in DNA: TGTGCCAGCAGCTTCCTAGCGGGGGGAAATGAGCAGTTCTTC.

There are a few counts of this clone. J is TRBJ2-5 and V is TRBV5-1; tentatively, D is TRBD1 (5 bases). Per the germline V gene, CDR1 is SGHRS and CDR2 is YFSETQ. The V gene lost 0 bases and the J gene lost 3 bases, with 9 bases spanning the gap. The length of the CDR3 is 14 residues. The CDR3 loop reads CASSLADRKETQYF. In nucleotides, the CDR3 is TGCGCCAGCAGCTTGGCTGACAGAAAAGAGACCCAGTACTTC.

The rearrangement links TRBV7-9 to TRBJ1-4; 7 bases are shared with TRBD1. This CDR3 contains 16 residues. CDR1 and CDR2 from the germline V gene are SEHNR and FQNEAQ (reference sequence). Trimming took 2 bases from V and 14 from J; bases not matched to a gene: 17. CDR3 sequence reads: CASSLLGTVDSQRLFF. As DNA, the CDR3 is TGTGCCAGCAGCTTATTAGGGACAGTGGATTCGCAGAGGCTGTTTTTT.

V gene TRBV29-1 combines with J gene TRBJ1-2; 11 bases align to TRBD1. The V gene end was trimmed by 4 bases and the J gene end by 10 bases; junction bases not matched to a gene: 5. CDR1 SQVTM and CDR2 ANQGSEA come from the germline V gene. The CDR3 is 12 residues long. CDR3 nucleotide sequence: TGCAGCGTTGTAAAGGACAGGGGGCCCTACACCTTC. Amino acids: CSVVKDRGPYTF.

CDR3: CASSFPAATSNQPQHF. CDR3 DNA: TGTGCCAGCAGCTTCCCGGCAGCCACTAGCAATCAGCCCCAGCATTTT. The V and J genes are TRBV7-8 and TRBJ1-5; D uncertain. The CDR3 has 16 residues. V lost 3 bases to trimming and J lost 0 bases, with 12 bases between them. CDR1 and CDR2 from the germline V gene are SGHVS and FQNEAQ.

This clone has a single count. V and J are TRBV3-1 (or the pseudogene TRBV3-2) and TRBJ2-6, with D possibly TRBD1 on 6 matching bases. This CDR3 contains 18 residues. Trimming removed 3 bases at V and 0 bases at J, with 15 bases between. In germline, CDR1 is LGHDT, CDR2 YNNKEL (reference sequence). The CDR3 DNA reads TGTGCCAGCAGCCACGACGGACAGTTTAGCTCTGGGGCCAACGTCCTGACTTTC. Encoded protein: CASSHDGQFSSGANVLTF.

V and J are TRBV3-1 (or the pseudogene TRBV3-2) and TRBJ1-4, with D uncertain. The V end was cut by 1 base, the J end by 6 bases, with 12 bases between. CDR1 and CDR2 from the germline V gene are LGHDT and YNNKEL (reference sequence). This CDR3 region has 15 residues. The CDR3 loop is CASSQGYGVHEKLFF. DNA for the CDR3: TGTGCCAGCAGCCAAGGGTATGGGGTCCATGAAAAACTGTTTTTT.

This chain joins TRBV5-1 and TRBJ2-7, with D tentatively TRBD2 (6 bases). Trimming took off 6 bases at V and 4 bases at J, with 23 bases between the two ends. CDR1 is SGHRS, CDR2 YFSETQ, per germline. CDR3 length equals 16 residues. The CDR3 DNA reads as TGCGCCAGCAAACTAGCCCCGGCCCAGAACTTTTACGAGCAGTACTTC. This translates into CASKLAPAQNFYEQYF.

The CDR3 coding sequence is TGTGCCATCAGTGTACGGGCGCAAGAGACCCAGTACTTC. Its translation: CAISVRAQETQYF. The J gene is TRBJ2-5, the V gene TRBV10-3; D is undetermined. The germline CDR1 and CDR2 sequences are ENHRY and SYGVKD. V dropped 4 bases and J dropped 2 bases, with 8 bases sitting between them. The CDR3 sequence is 13 residues long.

V usage is TRBV7-3 and J usage is TRBJ2-5, with TRBD2 matching 11 bases. The CDR3 spans 15 residues. Unmatched junction bases numbered 0, after V lost 2 bases and J lost 1 base. In germline, CDR1 is SGHTA, CDR2 FQGTGA. CDR3 loop: CASSLGTSGQETQYF. The CDR3 region has the DNA TGTGCCAGCAGCTTAGGGACTAGCGGCCAAGAGACCCAGTACTTC.

The chain carries TRBV7-9 and TRBJ2-7; no firm D call. Trimming took 5 bases from V and 3 from J, leaving 23 bases between them. The CDR3 contains 17 residues. The germline V gene encodes CDR1 SEHNR and CDR2 FQNEAQ (reference sequence). This CDR3 is CASSKPRGSGLNYEQYF. Here the CDR3 DNA reads TGTGCCAGCAGCAAACCGCGAGGATCGGGCCTAAACTACGAGCAGTACTTC. Full variable domain (rest looked up from reference TRBV7-9 and TRBJ2-7): DTGVSQNPRHKITKRGQNVTFRCDPISEHNRLYWYRQTLGQGPEFLTYFQNEAQLEKSRLLSDRFSAERPKGSFSTLEIQRTEQGDSAMYLCASSKPRGSGLNYEQYFGPGTRLTVT.

This clone was detected only a few times. The CDR3: CASSHRGPGREQYF. The CDR3 bases are TGCGCCAGCAGCCATCGAGGACCAGGGCGGGAGCAGTACTTC. The chain has TRBV4-3 and TRBJ2-7, with D possibly matching TRBD1 (5 bases). V was cut by 3 bases and J by 7 bases, with 16 bases left in between. This CDR3 is 14 amino acids long. CDR1 and CDR2 (germline): LGHNA, YSLEER.